This T cell receptor beta chain came from a study of cytomegalovirus exposure and HLA in healthy donors. General observations from the study: Donors belonging to an Asian-associated ancestry cluster reportedly showed fewer N-insertions in productive TCRs than the roughly 700-donor mean, according to what a later analysis found. Prior analysis indicated that the majority of TCR beta V segments exhibited productivity approximately 87% or approximately 30% of the time. Cytomegalovirus-associated TCR beta chains were listed, numbering some 180. Further analysis was carried out later, and it showed several of the most significant clusters appearing linked to common viral pathogens.

PCR amplification relied on 60 Vbeta primers (plus 13 Jbeta primers). Measured with immunoSEQ multiplex PCR; TCRdb has only the in-frame clones, and not every one. The sample has approximately 190,000 clones; 75% to 90% are singletons. The V segment lost 4 bases and the J segment 3 bases; nucleotides outside the gene matches: 9. CDR3 length equals 16 residues. Germline V gene lookup returns CDR1 MNHEY and CDR2 SVGAGI. Worth noting for this clone: Antigen: not known.

This chain connects TRBV6-5 to TRBJ2-3; TRBD1 matches at 8 bases. This TCR was sampled from a man between 40 and 49 years old in good health and CMV-seropositive. Sequencing was done on a sample of PBMCs. CDR3 sequence reads: CASSSTGGFVTDTQYF. The CDR3 DNA reads as TGTGCCAGCAGTTCCACAGGGGGATTCGTAACAGATACGCAGTATTTT.